Listed below are T cell receptor beta chains from one sample, sequenced in a study of CD8 T cells in Susac syndrome. One entry per CDR3 protein results from TCRdb running MiXCR on the immunoSEQ multiplex PCR reads. Of 250,000 or so distinct CDR3 sequences in the sample, 93% were seen once. Sequenced sample: CD4+ T cells from PBMCs. Source of these receptors: a human donor with multiple sclerosis. The CDR3 runs from the conserved cysteine through the conserved F or W. The order of the fields is J gene, D gene, clone size, V gene, CDR3 protein, CDR3 DNA. D genes are given only for firm matches. Size tells how often a clone was seen (once, few, many) or the class of an expanded clone, and some rows leave it out.

j_call: TRBJ2-5; d_call: NA; clone_size: NA; v_call: TRBV27; cdr3_aa: CASSTPTEKTQYF; cdr3_nt: TGTGCCAGCAGTACCCCGACGGAGAAGACCCAGTACTTC
j_call: TRBJ1-3; d_call: NA; clone_size: NA; v_call: TRBV6-1; cdr3_aa: CASSENLLSGNTIYF; cdr3_nt: TGTGCCAGCAGTGAAAACTTACTCTCTGGAAACACCATATATTTT
j_call: TRBJ1-1; d_call: TRBD1; clone_size: NA; v_call: TRBV12-3/TRBV12-4; cdr3_aa: CASSLFEGAAFF; cdr3_nt: TGTGCCAGCAGTTTATTCGAGGGGGCGGCTTTCTTT
j_call: TRBJ1-5; d_call: NA; clone_size: NA; v_call: TRBV12-3/TRBV12-4; cdr3_aa: CASSFSGQPQHF; cdr3_nt: TGTGCCAGCAGTTTCTCCGGTCAGCCCCAGCATTTT
j_call: TRBJ2-3; d_call: NA; clone_size: once; v_call: TRBV7-3; cdr3_aa: CASSRLDTDTQYF; cdr3_nt: TGTGCCAGCAGCCGACTCGACACAGATACGCAGTATTTT
j_call: TRBJ2-1; d_call: NA; clone_size: NA; v_call: TRBV28; cdr3_aa: CASSLSGGNLYNEQFF; cdr3_nt: TGTGCCAGCAGTTTGTCCGGGGGTAACCTCTACAATGAGCAGTTCTTC
j_call: TRBJ1-5; d_call: NA; clone_size: NA; v_call: TRBV9; cdr3_aa: CASSVGGDSNQPQHF; cdr3_nt: TGTGCCAGCAGCGTAGGAGGAGACAGCAATCAGCCCCAGCATTTT
j_call: TRBJ2-2; d_call: TRBD2; clone_size: NA; v_call: TRBV20-1; cdr3_aa: CSARFRLAGGPDRELFF; cdr3_nt: TGCAGTGCTAGATTCCGACTAGCGGGGGGGCCGGATCGGGAGCTGTTTTTT
j_call: TRBJ1-5; d_call: TRBD1; clone_size: once; v_call: TRBV23-1; cdr3_aa: CASTIGQVNSNQPQHF; cdr3_nt: TGCGCCAGCACCATAGGACAGGTTAATAGCAATCAGCCCCAGCATTTT
j_call: TRBJ1-6; d_call: NA; clone_size: NA; v_call: TRBV20-1; cdr3_aa: CSAPTGWIISPLHF; cdr3_nt: TGCAGTGCTCCAACAGGGTGGATTATTTCACCCCTCCACTTT
j_call: TRBJ2-1; d_call: TRBD2; clone_size: NA; v_call: TRBV4-1; cdr3_aa: CASSPGLARYNEQFF; cdr3_nt: TGCGCCAGCAGCCCCGGACTAGCGAGGTACAATGAGCAGTTCTTC
j_call: TRBJ2-1; d_call: NA; clone_size: NA; v_call: TRBV7-7; cdr3_aa: CASSLEIPILGVPYNEQFF; cdr3_nt: TGTGCTAGCAGCTTAGAAATCCCGATCCTCGGAGTTCCATACAATGAGCAGTTCTTC
j_call: TRBJ2-5; d_call: NA; clone_size: NA; v_call: TRBV5-1; cdr3_aa: CASSLGSGSRQETQYF; cdr3_nt: TGCGCCAGCAGCTTGGGTTCCGGGAGTCGACAAGAGACCCAGTACTTC
j_call: TRBJ1-1; d_call: NA; clone_size: NA; v_call: TRBV7-2; cdr3_aa: CASRRESEAFF; cdr3_nt: TGTGCCAGCAGAAGGGAATCTGAAGCTTTCTTT
j_call: TRBJ1-2; d_call: NA; clone_size: NA; v_call: TRBV3-1; cdr3_aa: CASSQDLGRGGGYTF; cdr3_nt: TGTGCCAGCAGCCAAGATCTCGGGAGGGGAGGTGGCTACACCTTC
j_call: TRBJ2-3; d_call: TRBD2; clone_size: few; v_call: TRBV6-1; cdr3_aa: CASMGGTSDTQYF; cdr3_nt: TGTGCCAGCATGGGGGGGACCTCAGATACGCAGTATTTT
j_call: TRBJ2-7; d_call: TRBD1; clone_size: NA; v_call: TRBV2; cdr3_aa: CASRRDRVENEQYF; cdr3_nt: TGTGCCAGCAGAAGGGACAGGGTCGAAAACGAGCAGTACTTC
j_call: TRBJ2-2; d_call: TRBD1; clone_size: NA; v_call: TRBV20-1; cdr3_aa: CSLPKVGTANTGELFF; cdr3_nt: TGCAGTCTCCCCAAGGTGGGGACAGCGAACACCGGGGAGCTGTTTTTT
j_call: TRBJ1-1; d_call: NA; clone_size: NA; v_call: TRBV27; cdr3_aa: CASSGFTEAFF; cdr3_nt: TGTGCCAGCAGTGGCTTTACTGAAGCTTTCTTT
j_call: TRBJ2-7; d_call: TRBD1; clone_size: NA; v_call: TRBV7-8; cdr3_aa: CASSQGQVPSYEQYF; cdr3_nt: TGTGCCAGCAGCCAGGGACAGGTCCCGTCCTACGAGCAGTACTTC
j_call: TRBJ1-1; d_call: NA; clone_size: NA; v_call: TRBV28; cdr3_aa: CASSAGAPGNTEAFF; cdr3_nt: TGTGCCAGCAGTGCCGGGGCCCCGGGGAACACTGAAGCTTTCTTT
j_call: TRBJ1-5; d_call: TRBD1; clone_size: NA; v_call: TRBV30; cdr3_aa: CAISGGSGNQPQHF; cdr3_nt: TGTGCAATCTCAGGGGGTTCGGGAAATCAGCCCCAGCATTTT
j_call: TRBJ2-1; d_call: NA; clone_size: NA; v_call: TRBV10-2; cdr3_aa: CASTRDRNLYNEQFF; cdr3_nt: TGCGCCAGCACCAGAGACAGGAATCTCTACAATGAGCAGTTCTTC
j_call: TRBJ2-3; d_call: NA; clone_size: NA; v_call: TRBV6-6; cdr3_aa: CASSYSRTAADTQYF; cdr3_nt: TGTGCCAGCAGTTACTCTAGAACAGCTGCAGATACGCAGTATTTT
j_call: TRBJ1-1; d_call: NA; clone_size: NA; v_call: TRBV23-1; cdr3_aa: CASSQGRVGTEAFF; cdr3_nt: TGCGCCAGCAGTCAAGGCAGGGTAGGAACTGAAGCTTTCTTT
j_call: TRBJ1-1; d_call: NA; clone_size: NA; v_call: TRBV7-3; cdr3_aa: CASSFAGSSTEAFF; cdr3_nt: TGTGCCAGCAGCTTTGCAGGGTCGAGCACTGAAGCTTTCTTT
j_call: TRBJ2-7; d_call: TRBD1; clone_size: NA; v_call: TRBV5-1; cdr3_aa: CASSSLGQSYEQYF; cdr3_nt: TGCGCCAGCAGCTCCTTGGGACAGTCCTACGAGCAGTACTTC
j_call: TRBJ2-5; d_call: NA; clone_size: NA; v_call: TRBV12-5; cdr3_aa: CASGLGQLETQYF; cdr3_nt: TGTGCTAGTGGTTTGGGGCAGCTCGAGACCCAGTACTTC
j_call: TRBJ1-1; d_call: NA; clone_size: once; v_call: TRBV20-1; cdr3_aa: CSASRDHGLPPEAFF; cdr3_nt: TGCAGTGCTTCTCGGGATCACGGGCTTCCCCCTGAAGCTTTCTTT
j_call: TRBJ2-5; d_call: NA; clone_size: once; v_call: TRBV18; cdr3_aa: CASSPAGGKETQYF; cdr3_nt: TGTGCCAGCTCACCAGCCGGGGGCAAAGAGACCCAGTACTTC
j_call: TRBJ2-1; d_call: TRBD2; clone_size: NA; v_call: TRBV24-1; cdr3_aa: CATSQRGGSTEQFF; cdr3_nt: TGTGCCACCAGCCAGCGGGGGGGGTCGACTGAGCAGTTCTTC
j_call: TRBJ1-5; d_call: NA; clone_size: NA; v_call: TRBV12-3/TRBV12-4; cdr3_aa: CASSLTTGDQPQHF; cdr3_nt: TGTGCCAGCAGTTTAACAACAGGTGATCAGCCCCAGCATTTT
j_call: TRBJ2-1; d_call: TRBD2; clone_size: once; v_call: TRBV24-1; cdr3_aa: CATSDRKTSGSMKQFF; cdr3_nt: TGTGCCACCAGTGACCGAAAGACTAGCGGTTCAATGAAGCAGTTCTTC
j_call: TRBJ1-5; d_call: NA; clone_size: NA; v_call: TRBV28; cdr3_aa: CASRPSWGLQPQHF; cdr3_nt: TGTGCCAGCAGACCCTCTTGGGGCCTACAGCCCCAGCATTTT
j_call: TRBJ2-4; d_call: TRBD1; clone_size: NA; v_call: TRBV9; cdr3_aa: CASSSSPGTGARDIQYF; cdr3_nt: TGTGCCAGCAGCTCTAGTCCCGGGACAGGGGCGAGGGACATTCAGTACTTC